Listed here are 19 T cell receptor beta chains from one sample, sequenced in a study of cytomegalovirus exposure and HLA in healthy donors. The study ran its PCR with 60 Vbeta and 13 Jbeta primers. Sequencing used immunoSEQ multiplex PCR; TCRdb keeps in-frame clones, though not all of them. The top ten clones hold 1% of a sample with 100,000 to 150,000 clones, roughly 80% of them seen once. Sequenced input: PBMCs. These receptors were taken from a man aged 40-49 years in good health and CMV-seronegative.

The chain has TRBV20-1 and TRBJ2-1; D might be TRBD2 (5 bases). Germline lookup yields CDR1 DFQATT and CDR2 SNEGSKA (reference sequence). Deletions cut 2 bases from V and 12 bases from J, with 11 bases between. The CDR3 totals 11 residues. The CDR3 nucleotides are TGCAGTGCTAGACCGGCCGAGGGGCAGTTCTTC. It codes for CSARPAEGQFF.

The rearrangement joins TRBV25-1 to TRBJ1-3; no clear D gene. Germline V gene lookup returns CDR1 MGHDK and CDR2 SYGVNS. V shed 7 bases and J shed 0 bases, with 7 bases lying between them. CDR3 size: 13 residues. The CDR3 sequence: CASNTDSGNTIYF. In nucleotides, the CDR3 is TGTGCCAGCAACACAGACTCTGGAAACACCATATATTTT.

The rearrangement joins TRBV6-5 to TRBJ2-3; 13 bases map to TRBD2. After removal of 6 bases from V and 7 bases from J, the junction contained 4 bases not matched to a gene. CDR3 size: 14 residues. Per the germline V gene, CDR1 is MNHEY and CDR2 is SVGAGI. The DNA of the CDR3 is TGTGCCAGCAGGAAACTAGCGGGGGGGAATACGCAGTATTTT. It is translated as CASRKLAGGNTQYF.

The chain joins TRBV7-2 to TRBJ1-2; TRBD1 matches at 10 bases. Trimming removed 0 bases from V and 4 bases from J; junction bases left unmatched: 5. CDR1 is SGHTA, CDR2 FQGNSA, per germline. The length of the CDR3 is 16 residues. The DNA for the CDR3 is TGTGCCAGCAGCTTAGCGGGGGACAGGGGAGGCTATGGCTACACCTTC. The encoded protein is CASSLAGDRGGYGYTF.

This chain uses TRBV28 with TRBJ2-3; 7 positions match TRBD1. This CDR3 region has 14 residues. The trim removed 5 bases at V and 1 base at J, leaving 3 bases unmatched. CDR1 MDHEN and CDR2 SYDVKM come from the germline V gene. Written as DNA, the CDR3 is TGTGCCAGCAGTCACGGACAGGGCACAGATACGCAGTATTTT. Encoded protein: CASSHGQGTDTQYF.

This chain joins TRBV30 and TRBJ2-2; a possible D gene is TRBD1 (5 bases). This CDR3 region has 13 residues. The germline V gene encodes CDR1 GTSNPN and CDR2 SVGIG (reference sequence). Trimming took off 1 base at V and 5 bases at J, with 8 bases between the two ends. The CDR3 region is CAWSAQGTGELFF. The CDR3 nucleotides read TGTGCCTGGAGTGCCCAGGGAACCGGGGAGCTGTTTTTT.

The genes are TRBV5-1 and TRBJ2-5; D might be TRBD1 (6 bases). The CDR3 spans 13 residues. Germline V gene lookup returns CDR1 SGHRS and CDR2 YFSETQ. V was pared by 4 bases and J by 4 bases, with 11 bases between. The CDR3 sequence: CASSQGIGETQYF. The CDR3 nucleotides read TGCGCCAGCAGCCAGGGGATTGGAGAGACCCAGTACTTC.

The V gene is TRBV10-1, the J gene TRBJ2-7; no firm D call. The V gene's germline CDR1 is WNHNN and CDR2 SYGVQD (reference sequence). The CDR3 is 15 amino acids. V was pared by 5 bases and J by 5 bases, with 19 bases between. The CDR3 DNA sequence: TGCGCCAGCAGTCCTCGACCCCCTAGGATCAACGAGCAGTACTTC. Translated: CASSPRPPRINEQYF.

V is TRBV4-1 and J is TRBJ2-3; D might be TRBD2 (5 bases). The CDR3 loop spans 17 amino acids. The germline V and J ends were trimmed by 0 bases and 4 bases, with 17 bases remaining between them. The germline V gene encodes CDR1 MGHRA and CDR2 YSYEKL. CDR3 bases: TGCGCCAGCAGCCAAGATCCGAGGGAACAGCACCCAGATACGCAGTATTTT. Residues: CASSQDPREQHPDTQYF.

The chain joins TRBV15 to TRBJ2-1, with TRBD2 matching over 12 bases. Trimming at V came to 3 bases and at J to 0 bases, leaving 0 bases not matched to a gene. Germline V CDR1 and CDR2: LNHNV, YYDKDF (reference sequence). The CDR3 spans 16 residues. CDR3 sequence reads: CATSRTSGGSYNEQFF. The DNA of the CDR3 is TGTGCCACCAGCAGGACTAGCGGGGGCTCCTACAATGAGCAGTTCTTC.

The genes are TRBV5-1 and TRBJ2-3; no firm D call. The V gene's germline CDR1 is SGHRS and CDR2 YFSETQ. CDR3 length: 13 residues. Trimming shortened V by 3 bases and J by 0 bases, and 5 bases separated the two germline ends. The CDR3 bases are TGCGCCAGCAGCTCAGGTAGCACAGATACGCAGTATTTT. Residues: CASSSGSTDTQYF.

The DNA for the CDR3 is TGTGCCAGCAGTTTCACCGGGGGGGACAATGAGCAGTTCTTC. Amino acids: CASSFTGGDNEQFF. The chain joins TRBV28 to TRBJ2-1; 8 nucleotides align to TRBD2. Germline V gene lookup returns CDR1 MDHEN and CDR2 SYDVKM. Germline trimming cut 3 bases from V and 5 bases from J; bases unmatched to any gene: 3. There are 14 residues in the CDR3.

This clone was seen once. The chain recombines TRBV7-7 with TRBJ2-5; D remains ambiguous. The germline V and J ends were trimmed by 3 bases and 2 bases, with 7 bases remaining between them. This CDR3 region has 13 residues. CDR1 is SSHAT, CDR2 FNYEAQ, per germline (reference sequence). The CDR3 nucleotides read TGTGCCAGCAGCTTTCAGAATCAAGAGACCCAGTACTTC. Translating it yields CASSFQNQETQYF. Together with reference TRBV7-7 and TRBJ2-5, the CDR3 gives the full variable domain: GAGVSQSPRYKVTKRGQDVTLRCDPISSHATLYWYQQALGQGPEFLTYFNYEAQPDKSGLPSDRFSAERPEGSISTLTIQRTEQRDSAMYRCASSFQNQETQYFGPGTRLLVL.

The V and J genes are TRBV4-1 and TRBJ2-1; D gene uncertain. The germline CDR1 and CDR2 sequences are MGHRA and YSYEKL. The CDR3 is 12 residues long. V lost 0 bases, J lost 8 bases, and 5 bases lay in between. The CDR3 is CASSQDLDEQFF. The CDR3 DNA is TGCGCCAGCAGCCAAGATCTCGATGAGCAGTTCTTC.

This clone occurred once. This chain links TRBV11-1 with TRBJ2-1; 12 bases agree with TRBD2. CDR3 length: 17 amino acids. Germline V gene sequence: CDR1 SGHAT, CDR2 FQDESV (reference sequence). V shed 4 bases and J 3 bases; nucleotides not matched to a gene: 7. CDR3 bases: TGTGCCAGCAGCTCACCTAGCGGGGGGGCCGGCTACAATGAGCAGTTCTTC. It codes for CASSSPSGGAGYNEQFF.

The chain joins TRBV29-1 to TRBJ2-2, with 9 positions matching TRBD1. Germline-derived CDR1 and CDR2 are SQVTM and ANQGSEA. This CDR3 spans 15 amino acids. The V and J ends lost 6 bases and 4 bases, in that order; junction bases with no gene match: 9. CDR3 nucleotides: TGCAGCGTCGCTTGGACAGGGGAGGCCACCGGGGAGCTGTTTTTT. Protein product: CSVAWTGEATGELFF.

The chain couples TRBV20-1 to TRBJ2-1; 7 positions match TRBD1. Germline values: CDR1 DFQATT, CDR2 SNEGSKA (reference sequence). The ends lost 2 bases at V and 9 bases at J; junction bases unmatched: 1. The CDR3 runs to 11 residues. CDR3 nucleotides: TGCAGTGCTAGAACAGGGGTTGAGCAGTTCTTC. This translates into CSARTGVEQFF.

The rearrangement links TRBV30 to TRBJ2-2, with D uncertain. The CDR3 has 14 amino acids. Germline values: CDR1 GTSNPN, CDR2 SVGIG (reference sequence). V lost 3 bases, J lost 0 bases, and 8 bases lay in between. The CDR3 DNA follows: TGTGCCTGGAGCGCACGCGCGAACACCGGGGAGCTGTTTTTT. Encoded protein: CAWSARANTGELFF.

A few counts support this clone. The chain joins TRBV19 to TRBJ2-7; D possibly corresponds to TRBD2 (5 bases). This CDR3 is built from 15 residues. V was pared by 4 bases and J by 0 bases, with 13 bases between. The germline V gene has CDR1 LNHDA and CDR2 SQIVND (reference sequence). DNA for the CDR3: TGTGCCAGTAGTAGCGCGGGTAGCAGCTCCTACGAGCAGTACTTC. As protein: CASSSAGSSSYEQYF.